Listed here are 8 T cell receptor beta chains from one sample, sequenced in a study of CD8 T cells in Susac syndrome. Random hexamers were used to reverse transcribe the RNA input (about 0.5 to 1 ug). TCRdb reanalysed the immunoSEQ multiplex PCR reads using MiXCR and keeps one entry per CDR3 protein. The table shows around 150,000 distinct CDR3 sequences, with roughly 94% occurring only once. Sequenced input: CD4+ T cells from PBMCs. The receptors were gathered from a human donor with multiple sclerosis.

This chain uses TRBV5-5 with TRBJ2-6; 9 bases align to TRBD2. The CDR3 has 20 amino acids. CDR1 is SGHKS, CDR2 YYEKEE, per germline (reference sequence). V was pared by 5 bases and J by 0 bases, with 15 bases of the junction left unmatched. As DNA, the CDR3 is TGTGCCAGCAGTCCTCTCCCCACAGCGGGAGGCCTCTCTGGGGCCAACGTCCTGACTTTC. It translates to CASSPLPTAGGLSGANVLTF.

The gene calls are TRBV29-1 and TRBJ1-1, with TRBD1 matching 7 bases. The V segment lost 6 bases and the J segment 2 bases; nucleotides outside the gene matches: 6. The V gene's germline CDR1 is SQVTM and CDR2 ANQGSEA. This CDR3 has 13 residues. The CDR3 sequence is CSVGQASNTEAFF. In DNA form, the CDR3 reads TGCAGCGTCGGACAGGCCTCTAACACTGAAGCTTTCTTT.

V usage is TRBV7-2 and J usage is TRBJ1-2; unclear D gene. This CDR3 comprises 15 residues. Trimming shortened V by 7 bases and J by 0 bases, and 15 bases separated the two germline ends. Germline V gives CDR1 SGHTA, CDR2 FQGNSA. The CDR3 bases are TGTGCCAGCACCGACTTCGGGGATTCTAACTATGGCTACACCTTC. Translated: CASTDFGDSNYGYTF. Drawing the rest from reference TRBV7-2 and TRBJ1-2, the complete variable domain is GAGVSQSPSNKVTEKGKDVELRCDPISGHTALYWYRQSLGQGLEFLIYFQGNSAPDKSGLPSDRFSAERTGGSVSTLTIQRTQQEDSAVYLCASTDFGDSNYGYTFGSGTRLTVV.

This chain uses TRBV6-5 with TRBJ1-2; possible D gene TRBD1, 5 bases. CDR1 is MNHEY, CDR2 SVGAGI, per germline. CDR3 size: 14 residues. V lost 2 bases and J lost 4, with 11 bases in between. The CDR3 sequence is CASSYIGGGYGYTF. CDR3 bases: TGTGCCAGCAGTTACATCGGGGGGGGCTATGGCTACACCTTC.

The chain recombines TRBV7-9 with TRBJ2-2; D is unclear. The CDR3 sequence is 15 residues long. V dropped 0 bases and J dropped 4 bases, with 9 bases sitting between them. CDR1 is SEHNR, CDR2 FQNEAQ, per germline (reference sequence). The DNA of the CDR3 is TGTGCCAGCAGCTTAGCTCCCTCGGGCACCGGGGAGCTGTTTTTT. Amino acids: CASSLAPSGTGELFF.

The chain combines TRBV20-1 with TRBJ1-5; 7 bases line up with TRBD1. Germline CDR1 DFQATT, CDR2 SNEGSKA (reference sequence). This CDR3 region has 12 residues. V shed 4 bases and J 5 bases; nucleotides not matched to a gene: 2. CDR3 in DNA: TGCAGTGCTATCAGGGGGGATCAGCCCCAGCATTTT. It translates to CSAIRGDQPQHF.

The V call is TRBV6-6, the J call TRBJ1-2; D remains unclear. Trimming took 7 bases from V and 4 from J, leaving 13 bases between them. The CDR3 sequence is 13 residues long. Germline values: CDR1 MNHNY, CDR2 SVGAGI (reference sequence). The CDR3 reads CASIDGVLYGYTF. Written as DNA, the CDR3 is TGTGCCAGCATCGACGGGGTTCTCTATGGCTACACCTTC.

The genes are TRBV6-2 or TRBV6-3 and TRBJ2-7, with 12 bases that match TRBD2. V lost 5 bases, J lost 1 base, and 9 bases stayed unmatched. The CDR3 loop spans 17 amino acids. Germline V gives CDR1 MNHEY, CDR2 SVGEGT. The CDR3 sequence is CASSPPRLAGESYEQYF. CDR3 bases: TGTGCCAGCAGTCCTCCTCGACTAGCGGGAGAGTCCTACGAGCAGTACTTC.